This T cell receptor beta chain was sequenced for a study of T cell repertoires in cytomegalovirus infection. Study at large: Public TCR beta signatures were indicative of both CMV infection and a matching HLA type. Study-wide results and limits: Dominant in the ex vivo response were TCR beta clonotypes restricted by HLA-C and specific for CMV. Summed frequency of public TCR beta families distinguished CMV carriers with the relevant HLA.

TCRdb fed the reads into MiXCR, producing one record per CDR3 protein. Here the sample spans some 180,000 distinct CDR3 sequences, about 18% being singletons. In this sample, this clonotype turned up a few times. The antigen remains undetermined. The specimen was CD8+ T cells from PBMCs. The TCR originated in a human donor in good health (CMV status not recorded). Some clones in this sample may be carry-over from other donors' samples.

Here the CDR3 reads CASSLGQGVTYNEQFF. CDR3 DNA: TGTGCCAGCAGCCTGGGACAGGGGGTAACCTACAATGAGCAGTTCTTC. This rearrangement joins TRBV5-8 to TRBJ2-1; 11 nucleotides match TRBD1. The CDR3 totals 16 residues. J lost 2 bases, V lost 4 bases, and 5 bases had no gene match. Germline V gene data show CDR1 as SGHTS and CDR2 as YDEGEE.